In its sample, the clone carrying this TCR beta chain was seen once. What it binds is not known. This record belongs to a study of post-analysis software for immune sequencing data. CDR1 SGHRS and CDR2 YFSETQ come from the germline V gene. V gave up 5 bases and J gave up 4 bases; unmatched junction bases: 10. The CDR3 spans 15 residues. Study-level findings and limits: People with multiple sclerosis had a significantly lower normalized Chao1 diversity than controls did. TRBV5-6, TRBV5-1 and TRBV20-1 belonged to a set of roughly 5 TRBV segments that were more frequent in patients than controls. Samples made in the same batch grouped tightly together by F measure.

Tagging with unique molecular identifiers was a feature of the TCR beta cDNA libraries. Between about 0.9 and 11 million T cells gave rise to some 450,000 cDNA molecules. From the PCR reads, TCRdb called clonotypes with MiXCR, one entry per CDR3 protein. The sample holds 800,000 to 950,000 distinct CDR3 sequences; about 53% are singletons and the top ten take roughly 4.4%. Sequenced input: blood. The chain has TRBV5-1 and TRBJ1-2; TRBD1 matches 8 bases. The sequence came from a girl aged 5 to 17 with multiple sclerosis. The CDR3 DNA is TGCGCCAGCAGGTACGGGACAGGTCTCGTCTATGGCTACACCTTC. Translating it yields CASRYGTGLVYGYTF.